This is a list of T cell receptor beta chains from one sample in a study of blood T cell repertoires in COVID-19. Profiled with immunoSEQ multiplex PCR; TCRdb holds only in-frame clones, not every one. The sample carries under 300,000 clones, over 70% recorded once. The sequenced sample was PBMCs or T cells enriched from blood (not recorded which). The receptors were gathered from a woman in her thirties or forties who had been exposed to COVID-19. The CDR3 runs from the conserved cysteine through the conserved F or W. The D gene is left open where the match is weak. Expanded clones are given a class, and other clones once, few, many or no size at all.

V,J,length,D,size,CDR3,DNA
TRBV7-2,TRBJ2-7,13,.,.,CASRLGRSYEQYF,TGTGCCAGCAGGTTGGGGCGGAGCTACGAGCAGTACTTC
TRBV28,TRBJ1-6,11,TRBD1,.,CATGQGAPLHF,TGTGCCACCGGACAGGGAGCACCCCTCCACTTT
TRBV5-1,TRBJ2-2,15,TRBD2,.,CASSPGGGNTGELFF,TGTGCCAGCAGCCCGGGGGGGGGAAACACCGGGGAGCTGTTTTTT
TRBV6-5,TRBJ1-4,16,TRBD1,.,CASSYSGTGVNEKLFF,TGTGCCAGCAGTTACTCGGGGACAGGGGTTAATGAAAAACTGTTTTTT
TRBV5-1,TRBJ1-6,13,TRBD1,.,CASSLDRGYALHF,TGCGCCAGCAGCTTGGACAGGGGTTATGCCCTCCACTTT
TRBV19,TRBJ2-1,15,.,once,CASSISGSSYNEQFF,TGTGCCAGTAGTATCTCTGGGAGCTCCTACAATGAGCAGTTCTTC
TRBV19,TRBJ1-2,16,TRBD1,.,CASSIDSTGAEFGYTF,TGTGCCAGTAGTATAGATAGTACAGGGGCTGAATTCGGCTACACCTTC
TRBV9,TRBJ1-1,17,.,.,CASSVFPYSSGNTEAFF,TGTGCCAGCAGCGTATTCCCATATTCGTCGGGAAACACTGAAGCTTTCTTT
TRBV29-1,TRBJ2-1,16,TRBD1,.,CSVEDRDRVTYNEQFF,TGCAGCGTTGAAGACCGGGACAGGGTCACCTACAATGAGCAGTTCTTC
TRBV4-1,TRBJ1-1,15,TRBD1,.,CASSLEWQGGTEAFF,TGCGCCAGCAGTTTGGAGTGGCAGGGGGGCACTGAAGCTTTCTTT
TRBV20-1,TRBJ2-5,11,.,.,CSARVSAGVDF,TGCAGTGCTAGAGTGTCGGCAGGGGTTGACTTC
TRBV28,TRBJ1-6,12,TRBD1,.,CASGTGGSPLHF,TGTGCCAGCGGGACAGGGGGGTCACCCCTCCACTTT
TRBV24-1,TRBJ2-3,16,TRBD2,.,CATSDLSGGRPDTQYF,TGTGCCACCAGTGATTTGTCGGGCGGGAGGCCAGATACGCAGTATTTT
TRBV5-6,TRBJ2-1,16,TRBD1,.,CASSRSGTGYSGEQFF,TGTGCCAGCAGCCGGAGCGGGACAGGGTATAGTGGTGAGCAGTTCTTC
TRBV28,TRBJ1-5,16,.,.,CASSLGGGGPRQPQHF,TGTGCCAGCAGTTTAGGGGGCGGTGGACCTAGACAGCCCCAGCATTTT
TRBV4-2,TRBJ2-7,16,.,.,CASSQDKGQPDYEQYF,TGTGCCAGCAGCCAAGATAAAGGACAACCCGATTACGAGCAGTACTTC
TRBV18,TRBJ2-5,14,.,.,CASSPDGHRETQYF,TGTGCCAGCTCACCGGACGGGCACAGGGAGACCCAGTACTTC
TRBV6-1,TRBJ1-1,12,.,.,CASSEFEAGAFF,TGTGCCAGCAGTGAATTTGAGGCGGGCGCTTTCTTT
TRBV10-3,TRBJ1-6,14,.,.,CAISESQGNSPLHF,TGTGCCATCAGTGAGTCCCAGGGGAATTCACCCCTCCACTTT
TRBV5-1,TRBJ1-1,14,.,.,CASSSGYMNTEAFF,TGTGCCAGCAGCTCTGGTTACATGAACACTGAAGCTTTCTTT
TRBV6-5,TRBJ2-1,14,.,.,CASSYEGVRYEQFF,TGTGCCAGCAGTTACGAGGGGGTCCGCTATGAGCAGTTCTTC
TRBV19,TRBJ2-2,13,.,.,CASSITGGGELFF,TGTGCCAGTAGTATTACCGGAGGCGGGGAGCTGTTTTTT
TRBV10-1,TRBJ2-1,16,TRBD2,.,CASRGQLAGNYNEQFF,TGCGCCAGCAGGGGGCAACTAGCGGGGAACTACAATGAGCAGTTCTTC
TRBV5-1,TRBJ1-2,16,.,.,CASSLYGDSDNYGYTF,TGCGCCAGCAGCTTATACGGGGACTCCGATAACTATGGCTACACCTTC
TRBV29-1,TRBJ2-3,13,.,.,CSVVGRLTDTQYF,TGCAGCGTTGTCGGCAGACTCACAGATACGCAGTATTTT
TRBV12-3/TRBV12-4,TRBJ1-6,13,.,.,CASSLGEFSPLHF,TGTGCCAGCAGTTTAGGCGAGTTTTCACCCCTCCACTTT
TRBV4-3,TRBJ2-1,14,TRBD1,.,CASSHADRGGEQFF,TGCGCCAGCAGCCATGCGGACAGGGGAGGAGAGCAGTTCTTC
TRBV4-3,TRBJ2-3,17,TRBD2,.,CASSQGTSGTTADTQYF,TGCGCCAGCAGCCAAGGGACTAGCGGGACCACCGCAGATACGCAGTATTTT
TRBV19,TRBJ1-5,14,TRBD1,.,CASRRTGGNQPQHF,TGTGCCAGTAGGAGGACAGGTGGCAATCAGCCCCAGCATTTT
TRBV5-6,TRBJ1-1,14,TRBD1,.,CASSLRDRNTEAFF,TGTGCCAGCAGCTTGAGGGACAGGAACACTGAAGCTTTCTTT
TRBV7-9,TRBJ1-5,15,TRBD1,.,CASSLAEGQNQPQHF,TGTGCCAGCAGCTTAGCGGAGGGACAGAATCAGCCCCAGCATTTT
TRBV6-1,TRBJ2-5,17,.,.,CASSEPGRGGPLGTQYF,TGTGCCAGCAGTGAGCCCGGGCGCGGGGGCCCCCTAGGGACCCAGTACTTC
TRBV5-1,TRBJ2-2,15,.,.,CASSLGQGNTGELFF,TGCGCCAGCAGCTTGGGGCAGGGAAACACCGGGGAGCTGTTTTTT
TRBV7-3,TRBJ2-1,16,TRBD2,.,CASSPMTSGRGGEQFF,TGTGCCAGCAGCCCAATGACTAGCGGGAGAGGTGGTGAGCAGTTCTTC
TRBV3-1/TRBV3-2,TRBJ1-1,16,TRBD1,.,CASSLRQGGADTEAFF,TGTGCCAGCAGCCTTCGACAGGGTGGGGCGGACACTGAAGCTTTCTTT
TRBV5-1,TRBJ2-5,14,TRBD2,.,CASSLGRGLAVRYF,TGTGCCAGCAGCTTGGGCAGGGGACTAGCGGTACGGTACTTC
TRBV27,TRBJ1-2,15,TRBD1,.,CASSLSGGAYYGYTF,TGTGCCAGCAGTTTATCAGGGGGCGCGTACTATGGCTACACCTTC
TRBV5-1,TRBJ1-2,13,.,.,CASSLGRLYGYTF,TGCGCCAGCAGCTTGGGTCGGTTATATGGCTACACCTTC
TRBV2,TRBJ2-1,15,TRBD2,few,CASRTGTSGHNEQFF,TGTGCCAGCAGAACCGGGACTAGCGGACACAATGAGCAGTTCTTC
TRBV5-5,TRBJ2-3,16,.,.,CASSWRTQTSTDTQYF,TGTGCCAGCAGTTGGAGGACTCAGACGAGCACAGATACGCAGTATTTT
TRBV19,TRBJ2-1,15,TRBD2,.,CASSEGGRSYNEQFF,TGTGCCAGTAGTGAGGGAGGGAGATCCTACAATGAGCAGTTCTTC
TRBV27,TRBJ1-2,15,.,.,CASTLGAGGDYGYTF,TGTGCCAGCACTTTAGGTGCAGGCGGGGACTATGGCTACACCTTC
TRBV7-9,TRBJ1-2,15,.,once,CASSPTLTTGNGYTF,TGTGCCAGCAGCCCTACACTCACTACAGGAAATGGCTACACCTTC
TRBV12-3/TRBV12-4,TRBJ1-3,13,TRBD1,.,CAGYRGAGNTIYF,TGTGCCGGATACAGGGGTGCTGGAAACACCATATATTTT
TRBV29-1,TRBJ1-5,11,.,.,CSVGGDQPQHF,TGCAGCGTTGGGGGGGATCAGCCCCAGCATTTT
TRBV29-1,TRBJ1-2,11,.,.,CSTRVSYGYTF,TGCAGCACTCGGGTCTCCTATGGCTACACCTTC
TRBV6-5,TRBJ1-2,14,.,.,CASRRQRGRNGYTF,TGTGCCAGCAGGCGTCAACGAGGAAGGAATGGCTACACCTTC
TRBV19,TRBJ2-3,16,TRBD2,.,CASSTGLAGRTDTQYF,TGTGCCAGTAGTACCGGACTAGCGGGGCGCACAGATACGCAGTATTTT
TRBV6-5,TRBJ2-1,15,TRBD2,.,CASHTTSALYNEQFF,TGTGCCAGTCATACAACTAGCGCCCTATACAATGAGCAGTTCTTC
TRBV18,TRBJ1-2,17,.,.,CASSPSAGEGINYGYTF,TGTGCCAGCTCCCCCTCCGCAGGGGAGGGTATTAACTATGGCTACACCTTC
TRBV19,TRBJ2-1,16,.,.,CASSKAGLSSYNEQFF,TGTGCCAGTAGCAAAGCGGGTCTAAGCTCCTACAATGAGCAGTTCTTC
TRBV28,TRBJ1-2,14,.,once,CASSFSSGEYGYTF,TGTGCCAGCAGTTTTAGTTCAGGGGAGTATGGCTACACCTTC
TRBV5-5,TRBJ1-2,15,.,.,CASSLGRTTNYGYTF,TGTGCCAGCAGCTTAGGCCGGACTACTAACTATGGCTACACCTTC
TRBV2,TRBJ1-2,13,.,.,CASLSGGGYGYTF,TGTGCCAGCTTATCCGGGGGTGGCTATGGCTACACCTTC